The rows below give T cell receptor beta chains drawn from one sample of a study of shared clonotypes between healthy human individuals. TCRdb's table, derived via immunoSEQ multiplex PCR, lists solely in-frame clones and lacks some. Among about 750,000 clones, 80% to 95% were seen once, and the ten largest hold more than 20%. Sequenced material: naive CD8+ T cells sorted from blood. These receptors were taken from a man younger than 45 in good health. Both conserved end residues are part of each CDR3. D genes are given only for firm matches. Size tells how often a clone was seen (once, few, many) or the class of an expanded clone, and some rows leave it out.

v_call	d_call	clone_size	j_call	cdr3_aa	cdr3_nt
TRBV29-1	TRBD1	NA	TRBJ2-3	CSVEEARGHNEADTQYF	TGCAGCGTTGAAGAGGCCAGGGGGCACAATGAGGCCGATACGCAGTATTTT
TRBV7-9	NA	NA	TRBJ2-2	CASSLAREQGNTGELFF	TGTGCCAGCAGCTTAGCCCGGGAACAGGGGAACACCGGGGAGCTGTTTTTT
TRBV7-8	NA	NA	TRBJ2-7	CASSLYGKSYEQYF	TGTGCCAGCAGCCTTTACGGGAAATCCTACGAGCAGTACTTC
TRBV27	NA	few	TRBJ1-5	CATGRNSNQPQHF	TGTGCCACAGGACGGAATAGCAATCAGCCCCAGCATTTT
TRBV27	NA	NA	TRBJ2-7	CASSFGTGGSYEQYF	TGTGCCAGCAGTTTTGGTACAGGAGGTTCCTACGAGCAGTACTTC
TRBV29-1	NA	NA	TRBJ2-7	CSVEGRSYEQYF	TGCAGCGTTGAGGGACGATCCTACGAGCAGTACTTC
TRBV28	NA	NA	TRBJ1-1	CASTLGNTEAFF	TGTGCCAGTACCTTGGGGAACACTGAAGCTTTCTTT
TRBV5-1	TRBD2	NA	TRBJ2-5	CASSYGLEETQYF	TGCGCCAGCAGCTATGGACTAGAAGAGACCCAGTACTTC
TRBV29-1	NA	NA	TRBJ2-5	CSVDDGYQETQYF	TGCAGCGTTGACGACGGGTATCAAGAGACCCAGTACTTC
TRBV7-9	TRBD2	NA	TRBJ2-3	CASSPGLAESPTDTQYF	TGTGCCAGCAGCCCGGGACTAGCGGAGAGCCCCACAGATACGCAGTATTTT
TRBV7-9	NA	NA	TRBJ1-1	CASTFGGSEAFF	TGTGCCAGCACCTTCGGGGGCTCTGAAGCTTTCTTT
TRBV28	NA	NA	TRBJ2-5	CASRSEERETQYF	TGTGCCAGCAGATCGGAGGAGCGAGAGACCCAGTACTTC
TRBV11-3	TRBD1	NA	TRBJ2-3	CASSPGQGADTQYF	TGTGCCAGCAGCCCCGGACAGGGGGCGGATACGCAGTATTTT
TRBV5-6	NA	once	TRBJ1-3	CASSLGVLGNTIYF	TGTGCCAGCAGCTTGGGTGTCCTGGGAAACACCATATATTTT
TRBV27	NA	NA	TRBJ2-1	CASSLGLGNEQFF	TGTGCCAGCAGTTTGGGACTCGGCAATGAGCAGTTCTTC
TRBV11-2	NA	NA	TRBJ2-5	CASHGGGYLETQYF	TGTGCCAGCCACGGGGGAGGATACTTAGAGACCCAGTACTTC
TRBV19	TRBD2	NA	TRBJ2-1	CASSLAGELEQFF	TGTGCCAGTAGCTTAGCGGGAGAGTTGGAGCAGTTCTTC
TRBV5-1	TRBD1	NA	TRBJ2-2	CASSLSGTGVYTGELFF	TGCGCCAGCAGCCTCTCCGGGACAGGGGTTTACACCGGGGAGCTGTTTTTT
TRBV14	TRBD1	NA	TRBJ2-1	CASSQEDRGHNEQFF	TGTGCCAGCAGCCAAGAGGACAGGGGGCACAATGAGCAGTTCTTC
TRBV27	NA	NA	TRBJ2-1	CASRGNSYNEQFF	TGTGCCAGCCGGGGGAACTCCTACAATGAGCAGTTCTTC
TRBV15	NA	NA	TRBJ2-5	CATSSRRVQTQYF	TGTGCCACCAGCAGTCGCAGGGTCCAGACCCAGTACTTC
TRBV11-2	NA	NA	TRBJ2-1	CASSLGFSGNEQFF	TGTGCCAGCAGCTTAGGGTTCTCTGGCAATGAGCAGTTCTTC
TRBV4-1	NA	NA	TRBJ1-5	CASSQVPNSAQPQHF	TGCGCCAGCAGCCAAGTCCCTAATTCTGCTCAGCCCCAGCATTTT
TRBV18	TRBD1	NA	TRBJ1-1	CASFNRGDLLNTEAFF	TGTGCCAGCTTCAACAGGGGGGATCTCCTGAACACTGAAGCTTTCTTT
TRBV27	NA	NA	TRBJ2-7	CASSFSVSSYEQYF	TGTGCCAGCAGTTTTAGCGTCAGCTCCTACGAGCAGTACTTC
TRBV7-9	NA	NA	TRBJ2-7	CASSLSPRDYEQYF	TGTGCCAGCAGCTTAAGTCCCCGGGACTACGAGCAGTACTTC
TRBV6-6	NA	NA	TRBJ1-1	CASSYSVQLEYTEAFF	TGTGCCAGCAGTTACTCGGTTCAACTGGAATACACTGAAGCTTTCTTT
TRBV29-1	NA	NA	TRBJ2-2	CSVPFGAGELFF	TGCAGCGTCCCTTTTGGGGCCGGGGAGCTGTTTTTT
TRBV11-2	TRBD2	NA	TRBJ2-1	CASSLLGLAGENEQFF	TGTGCCAGCAGTCTACTGGGACTAGCGGGAGAGAATGAGCAGTTCTTC
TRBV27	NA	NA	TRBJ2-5	CASRPRVRETQYF	TGTGCCAGCAGACCCAGGGTGCGAGAGACCCAGTACTTC
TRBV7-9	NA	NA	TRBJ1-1	CASSFRQASLTEAFF	TGTGCCAGCAGCTTTCGACAGGCCTCGTTAACTGAAGCTTTCTTT
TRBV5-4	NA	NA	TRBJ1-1	CASSLDGGPVAFF	TGTGCCAGCAGCTTGGATGGGGGACCAGTGGCTTTCTTT
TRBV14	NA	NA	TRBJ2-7	CASSHFGDPYEQYF	TGTGCCAGCAGCCATTTTGGGGATCCATACGAGCAGTACTTC
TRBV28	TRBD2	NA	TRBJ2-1	CASSVAGSYNEQFF	TGTGCCAGCAGCGTAGCGGGTTCCTACAATGAGCAGTTCTTC
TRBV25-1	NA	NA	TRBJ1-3	CASSPIGGNTIYF	TGTGCCAGCAGTCCGATCGGAGGAAACACCATATATTTT
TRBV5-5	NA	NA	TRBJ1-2	CASSFRGGPNYGYTF	TGTGCCAGCAGCTTTCGAGGAGGACCTAACTATGGCTACACCTTC
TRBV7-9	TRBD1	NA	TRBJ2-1	CASRKTGRARNEQFF	TGTGCCAGCAGAAAGACAGGGCGAGCACGCAATGAGCAGTTCTTC
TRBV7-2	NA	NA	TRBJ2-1	CASSLVTSMNNEQFF	TGTGCCAGCAGCTTAGTGACTAGTATGAACAATGAGCAGTTCTTC
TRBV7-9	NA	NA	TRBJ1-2	CASSPTLGLYGYTF	TGTGCCAGCAGCCCTACCTTGGGTCTCTATGGCTACACCTTC
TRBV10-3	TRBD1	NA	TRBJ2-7	CATIGASGTDYEQYF	TGTGCCACCATCGGCGCATCCGGGACAGATTACGAGCAGTACTTC
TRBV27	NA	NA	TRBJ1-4	CASSLDATNEKLFF	TGTGCCAGCAGCCTTGATGCAACTAATGAAAAACTGTTTTTT
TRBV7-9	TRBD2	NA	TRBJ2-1	CASSLLTGGREQFF	TGTGCCAGCAGCCTCCTAACGGGAGGGCGTGAGCAGTTCTTC
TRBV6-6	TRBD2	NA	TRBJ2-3	CASSYSREEATDTQYF	TGTGCCAGCAGTTACTCCCGGGAGGAGGCAACAGATACGCAGTATTTT
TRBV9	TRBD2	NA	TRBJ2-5	CASSLGTSGHQETQYF	TGTGCCAGCAGCCTCGGGACTAGCGGACATCAAGAGACCCAGTACTTC